This T cell receptor beta chain was retrieved from a study of shared clonotypes between healthy human individuals. Points from the study as a whole: The small donor group covered limited genetic and exposure diversity.

The CDR3 contains 14 residues. V trimming: 3 bases; J trimming: 5 bases; junction bases outside the gene matches: 8. The germline V gene has CDR1 GTSNPN and CDR2 SVGIG (reference sequence). As to this clone: What it binds is not known.

Using immunoSEQ multiplex PCR, the repertoire was profiled, and TCRdb retains in-frame clones only, with some absent. The table has 400,000 or so clones, 90% to 97% seen once. This rearrangement joins TRBV30 to TRBJ2-5, with TRBD2 matching over 8 bases. The specimen sequenced was memory CD8+ T cells sorted from blood. Subset here: CD45RO+ cells pooled with CCR7-negative TemRA cells. The receptor comes from a young man in good health. The chain's CDR3 is CAWRRAGAIETQYF. Written as DNA, the CDR3 is TGTGCCTGGAGACGAGCGGGAGCTATTGAGACCCAGTACTTC.